This T cell receptor beta chain was recovered during a study of T cell changes during pregnancy in multiple sclerosis (dated by TCRdb to between 2019 and 2020). For the wider study: The study examined how the T cell repertoire changed over the course of pregnancy in women with multiple sclerosis.

This clone has a handful of counts. Its antigen is unknown. Base qualities are not provided; no much larger clone lies one nucleotide away. V is shortened by 6 bases, J by 6 bases, and the region joining them spans 14 bases. CDR3 length: 13 amino acids, cysteine to phenylalanine. Of the read, only the CDR3 DNA is kept; its 39 bases are in frame from base 1. The germline V gene (reference sequence) supplies CDR1 WNHNN and CDR2 SYGVQD. The method behind the library was the immunoSEQ multiplex PCR assay. TCRdb limited this immuneACCESS table to in-frame rearrangements with V and J called. A share of clones is missing; checked studies link under half to unresolved V genes, and the rest is unexplained. This sample gives about 85,000 clones in total; roughly 92% of them show up just once. Under 3% of the sample comes from the top ten.

The clonotype comes from a female donor with multiple sclerosis, enrolled in a pregnancy study. Material: peripheral blood, obtained in the first trimester of pregnancy. Recombination joined TRBV10-1 with TRBJ1-2; the D region possibly corresponds to TRBD1 (6 bases align). The CDR3 corresponds to CASRKGQTDGYTF. DNA sequence: TGCGCCAGCAGAAAAGGACAGACTGATGGCTACACCTTC.